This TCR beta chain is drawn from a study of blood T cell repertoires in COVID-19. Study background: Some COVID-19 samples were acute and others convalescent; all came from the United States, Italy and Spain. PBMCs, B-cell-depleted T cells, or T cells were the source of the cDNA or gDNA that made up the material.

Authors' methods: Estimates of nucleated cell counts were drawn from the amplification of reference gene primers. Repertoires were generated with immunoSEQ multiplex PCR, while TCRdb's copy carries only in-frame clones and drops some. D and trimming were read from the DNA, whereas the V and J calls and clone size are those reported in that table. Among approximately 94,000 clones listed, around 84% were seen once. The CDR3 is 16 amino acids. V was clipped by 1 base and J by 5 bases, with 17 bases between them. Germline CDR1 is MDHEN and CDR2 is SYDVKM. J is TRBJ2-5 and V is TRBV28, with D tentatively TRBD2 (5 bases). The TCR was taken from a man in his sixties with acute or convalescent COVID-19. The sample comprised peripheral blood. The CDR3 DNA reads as TGTGCCAGCAGTTTATTTTCTTTGAGGGCCCTGGAGACCCAGTACTTC. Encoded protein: CASSLFSLRALETQYF.